The 23 T cell receptor beta chains below all came from one sample that was sequenced in a study of T-cell memory formation after mild COVID-19. From the 5' RACE reads, TCRdb called clonotypes with MiXCR, one entry per CDR3 protein. Here the sample spans some 110,000 distinct CDR3 sequences, approximately 17% being singletons. Source material: PBMCs or a T cell subset sorted from them (not recorded which). The origin of the receptors is an adult woman who had mild COVID-19 (a few samples of this study predate the infection). Cell type and time point are not known.

With respect to this clonotype: The junction and the germline gene differ at one end; a read error may be behind it. The chain's CDR3 is CASSVAERGSNGYTF. The CDR3 DNA follows: TGTGCCAGCAGCGTAGCCGAACGGGGGTCTAATGGCTACACCTTC. The chain recombines TRBV7-9 with TRBJ1-2; D is possibly TRBD1 (5 bases). The germline V gene has CDR1 SEHNR and CDR2 FQNEAQ (reference sequence). The CDR3 extends over 15 amino acids.

This chain connects TRBV5-1 to TRBJ2-7, with 7 positions matching TRBD1. After removal of 4 bases from V and 1 base from J, the junction contained 5 bases not matched to a gene. The CDR3 sequence is 14 residues long. Per the germline V gene, CDR1 is SGHRS and CDR2 is YFSETQ. In DNA form, the CDR3 reads TGCGCCAGCAGCCGTGAGGGACAGTCCTACGAGCAGTACTTC. Translation: CASSREGQSYEQYF.

The chain has TRBV24-1 and TRBJ2-1; TRBD2 matches at 8 bases. The CDR3 extends over 16 amino acids. Trimming took 5 bases from V and 0 from J; bases not matched to a gene: 5. The germline gives CDR1 KGHDR, CDR2 SFDVKD. The CDR3 loop is CATSVTSGPSYNEQFF. In DNA form, the CDR3 reads TGTGCCACCAGTGTTACTAGCGGCCCCTCCTACAATGAGCAGTTCTTC.

CDR3 DNA: TGTGCCAGCAGGACAGGGACCTATGGCTACACCTTC. It yields the protein CASRTGTYGYTF. The chain carries TRBV6-2 or TRBV6-3 and TRBJ1-2; 7 bases agree with TRBD1. The ends lost 6 bases at V and 4 bases at J; junction bases unmatched: 2. Germline CDR1 is MNHEY and CDR2 is SVGEGT. This CDR3 contains 12 residues.

This chain joins TRBV27 and TRBJ2-1, with a possible D match to TRBD2 (6 bases). The V gene's germline CDR1 is MNHEY and CDR2 SMNVEV (reference sequence). The CDR3 is made up of 15 amino acids. The V gene lost 3 bases and the J gene lost 0 bases, with 9 bases spanning the gap. The CDR3 sequence is CASSFLANSYNEQFF. CDR3 DNA sequence: TGTGCCAGCAGTTTCCTAGCGAACTCCTACAATGAGCAGTTCTTC.

This clonotype was observed a few times. The chain couples TRBV24-1 to TRBJ2-3; D unresolved. The CDR3 is 15 amino acids. CDR1 is KGHDR, CDR2 SFDVKD, per germline. V lost 0 bases to trimming and J lost 2 bases, with 8 bases between them. The CDR3 DNA sequence: TGTGCCACCAGTGATTTGCAGGTCACCACAGATACGCAGTATTTT. The encoded protein is CATSDLQVTTDTQYF.

The V and J genes are TRBV7-2 and TRBJ2-3; 7 nucleotides match TRBD2. The CDR3 extends over 15 amino acids. Germline V lookup: CDR1 SGHTA, CDR2 FQGNSA. The V gene end was trimmed by 5 bases and the J gene end by 4 bases; junction bases not matched to a gene: 9. CDR3 loop: CASSPKVGGADTQYF. The CDR3 nucleotides read TGTGCCAGCAGCCCAAAGGTGGGAGGGGCAGATACGCAGTATTTT.

The V call is TRBV11-2, the J call TRBJ1-2; TRBD1 aligns across 9 bases. Germline V gives CDR1 SGHAT, CDR2 FQNNGV. V shed 2 bases and J 2 bases; nucleotides not matched to a gene: 6. This CDR3 has 16 residues. The CDR3 reads CASSLNGDRVNYGYTF. CDR3 DNA sequence: TGTGCCAGCAGCTTAAATGGGGACAGGGTGAACTATGGCTACACCTTC.

This clonotype appeared a single time. CDR3 DNA sequence: TGCAGTGCTAGACGGACTAGCGGGGGCACAGATACGCAGTATTTT. Encoded protein: CSARRTSGGTDTQYF. The chain joins TRBV20-1 to TRBJ2-3; 12 bases match TRBD2. Trimming at V came to 2 bases and at J to 1 base, leaving 1 base not matched to a gene. The CDR3 runs to 15 residues. The germline V gene encodes CDR1 DFQATT and CDR2 SNEGSKA (reference sequence).

This clonotype has just a few counts. The gene calls are TRBV7-6 and TRBJ2-1; TRBD1 matches at 7 bases. The V gene end was trimmed by 3 bases and the J gene end by 2 bases; junction bases not matched to a gene: 10. This CDR3 is built from 17 residues. The germline CDR1 and CDR2 sequences are SGHVS and FNYEAQ. The CDR3 coding sequence is TGTGCCAGCAGCTTTCGGGACAGTTTTGTCACCTACAATGAGCAGTTCTTC. This gives the protein CASSFRDSFVTYNEQFF.

The chain recombines TRBV7-9 with TRBJ2-3; 8 nucleotides match TRBD1. This CDR3 is 15 amino acids long. V lost 1 base, J lost 5 bases, and 5 bases stayed unmatched. In germline, CDR1 is SEHNR, CDR2 FQNEAQ (reference sequence). Here the CDR3 reads CASSLGQGMRDTQYF. The CDR3 coding sequence is TGTGCCAGCAGCTTAGGACAGGGGATGAGAGATACGCAGTATTTT. Drawing the rest from reference TRBV7-9 and TRBJ2-3, the complete variable domain is DTGVSQNPRHKITKRGQNVTFRCDPISEHNRLYWYRQTLGQGPEFLTYFQNEAQLEKSRLLSDRFSAERPKGSFSTLEIQRTEQGDSAMYLCASSLGQGMRDTQYFGPGTRLTVL.

This clonotype was picked up many times. The gene calls are TRBV24-1 and TRBJ2-1; D possibly corresponds to TRBD1 (5 bases). V was clipped by 3 bases and J by 15 bases, with 14 bases between them. Germline V gene data show CDR1 as KGHDR and CDR2 as SFDVKD. The CDR3 length is 12 residues. CDR3 coding DNA: TGTGCCACCAGTGATACTCGACAGTTACGGTTCTTC. Translated, it gives CATSDTRQLRFF.

This clonotype was picked up many times. This chain connects TRBV5-1 to TRBJ2-3; D gene ambiguous. Trimming left V 1 base short and J 0 bases short, with 6 bases between. The CDR3 sequence is 14 residues long. Germline V gene sequence: CDR1 SGHRS, CDR2 YFSETQ. CDR3 coding DNA: TGCGCCAGCAGCTTGAAGGCCAGCACAGATACGCAGTATTTT. Amino acids: CASSLKASTDTQYF.

This clonotype was recorded many times. Here the CDR3 reads CSAREEAPYEQYF. In nucleotides, the CDR3 is TGCAGTGCTAGAGAGGAGGCGCCCTACGAGCAGTACTTC. V and J are TRBV20-1 and TRBJ2-7; TRBD2 is a possible D gene (5 bases). The CDR3 sequence is 13 residues long. V lost 0 bases, J lost 2 bases, and 8 bases lay in between. Germline V gene data show CDR1 as DFQATT and CDR2 as SNEGSKA (reference sequence).

V and J are TRBV12-3 or TRBV12-4 and TRBJ2-2; TRBD2 agrees at 9 bases. J was trimmed by 6 bases and V by 8 bases; bases with no gene match: 7. The CDR3 sequence is 14 residues long. CDR3 nucleotides: TGTGCCAGCCGCACGGGACTAGCTCCCGGGGAGCTGTTTTTT. The encoded protein is CASRTGLAPGELFF.

This clonotype was counted at least ten times. V gene TRBV7-9 combines with J gene TRBJ1-1; D possibly corresponds to TRBD1 (5 bases). V shed 0 bases and J shed 4 bases, with 12 bases lying between them. Germline values: CDR1 SEHNR, CDR2 FQNEAQ (reference sequence). This CDR3 is built from 15 residues. CDR3 nucleotides: TGTGCCAGCAGCTTAGCGTCAGCCGGGGGCACTGAAGCTTTCTTT. It encodes CASSLASAGGTEAFF.

This chain uses TRBV4-1 with TRBJ1-4; D call uncertain. The V and J ends lost 3 bases and 8 bases respectively, with 16 bases between them. The CDR3 runs 15 residues. Germline V gives CDR1 MGHRA, CDR2 YSYEKL. DNA of the CDR3: TGCGCCAGCAGCCAGACCACTGGATCGGGCGAAAAACTGTTTTTT. This encodes CASSQTTGSGEKLFF.

Only a few counts were recorded for this clonotype. The chain is built from TRBV7-7 and TRBJ2-7, with a tentative D call TRBD2 (5 bases). This CDR3 comprises 15 residues. The V gene lost 3 bases and the J gene lost 3 bases, with 15 bases spanning the gap. CDR1 is SSHAT and CDR2 is FNYEAQ in the germline V gene (reference sequence). CDR3 DNA: TGTGCCAGCAGCTTCGGCAGCCCCCGGGACTACGAGCAGTACTTC. Translating gives CASSFGSPRDYEQYF.

The chain recombines TRBV20-1 with TRBJ1-1, with D unclear. The CDR3 runs to 13 residues. In germline, CDR1 is DFQATT, CDR2 SNEGSKA (reference sequence). Trimming took 8 bases from V and 1 from J, leaving 14 bases between them. The CDR3 sequence is CSSLGYQNTEAFF. CDR3 sequence (DNA): TGCAGTTCTCTGGGATATCAGAACACTGAAGCTTTCTTT.

V gene TRBV7-6 combines with J gene TRBJ2-1, with D possibly being TRBD1 or TRBD2 (7 bases each). The CDR3 has 16 residues. V lost 2 bases, J lost 10 bases, and 21 bases lay in between. Germline V gene lookup returns CDR1 SGHVS and CDR2 FNYEAQ. CDR3 nucleotide sequence: TGTGCCAGCAGCTTATCGGGGGGACAGCTAAGCGCGGAGCAGTTCTTC. It is translated as CASSLSGGQLSAEQFF.

In its sample, this clonotype was seen a few times. This chain links TRBV5-1 with TRBJ2-3; unclear D gene. The V end lost 4 bases, the J end lost 2 bases, and 2 bases lay between the germline ends. The germline V gene has CDR1 SGHRS and CDR2 YFSETQ. This CDR3 comprises 11 residues. CDR3 region: CASSATDTQYF. CDR3 sequence (DNA): TGCGCCAGCAGCGCCACAGATACGCAGTATTTT.

This clonotype was counted ten times or more. The chain recombines TRBV7-6 with TRBJ2-1; 8 nucleotides agree with TRBD1. This CDR3 has 13 amino acids. V lost 5 bases to trimming and J lost 7 bases; unmatched junction nucleotides: 4. The germline CDR1 and CDR2 sequences are SGHVS and FNYEAQ. The CDR3 DNA reads as TGTGCCAGCAGCCGCGACAGGGGAAATGAGCAGTTCTTC. Amino acids: CASSRDRGNEQFF.

At least ten counts were recorded for this clonotype. The V call is TRBV5-1, the J call TRBJ2-1; the D is unclear. CDR1 and CDR2 (germline): SGHRS, YFSETQ. V gave up 0 bases and J gave up 8 bases, with 6 bases separating them. The length of the CDR3 is 12 residues. This chain's CDR3 is CASSLASDEQFF. Written as DNA, the CDR3 is TGCGCCAGCAGCTTGGCCTCGGATGAGCAGTTCTTC.